These 8 T cell receptor beta chains originate from one sample sequenced in a study of T cell repertoires in cytomegalovirus infection. These receptors' antigens are unknown. TCRdb fed the reads into MiXCR, producing one record per CDR3 protein. Among about 890,000 distinct CDR3 sequences listed, around 30% were seen once. The sequencing here drew on cultured CD8+ T cells from PBMCs, taken from culture after CMV antigen stimulation. The receptors here all came from a human donor in good health (CMV status not recorded). Some clones in this sample may be carry-over from other donors' samples.

This clonotype was detected a few times. The genes are TRBV12-3 or TRBV12-4 and TRBJ1-2, with TRBD1 as a possible D gene (5 bases). The CDR3 is made up of 13 amino acids. With 3 bases removed from V and 4 bases from J, the gap between germline ends came to 9 bases. The CDR3 DNA follows: TGTGCCAGCAGTTTTGACGGGACCTATGGCTACACCTTC. Translating gives CASSFDGTYGYTF.

The V and J genes are TRBV20-1 and TRBJ2-7; TRBD2 agrees at 8 bases. Germline CDR1 is DFQATT and CDR2 is SNEGSKA (reference sequence). CDR3 size: 18 residues. The ends lost 0 bases at V and 3 bases at J; junction bases unmatched: 16. CDR3 DNA: TGCAGTGCTAGAGATACTAGCGGCATTTCACTCGGGGGCTACGAGCAGTACTTC. Its translation is CSARDTSGISLGGYEQYF.

The J gene is TRBJ1-2, the V gene TRBV20-1, with no clear D. Trimming took 3 bases from V and 5 from J, leaving 13 bases between them. Germline V gives CDR1 DFQATT, CDR2 SNEGSKA (reference sequence). CDR3 length equals 13 residues. The CDR3 sequence is CSARLLLDYGYTF. The CDR3, as DNA: TGCAGTGCTAGGTTGCTGCTGGATTATGGCTACACCTTC.

This clonotype was seen a handful of times. The V gene is TRBV6-1, the J gene TRBJ1-2; a weak D match, TRBD1 (6 bases). Germline V gene data show CDR1 as MNHNS and CDR2 as SASEGT. V was trimmed by 4 bases and J by 4 bases, leaving 16 bases between them. The CDR3 has 15 amino acids. The CDR3 coding sequence is TGTGCCAGCAGTGTTGAGGGGGGCCCTAGCTATGGCTACACCTTC. Its protein is CASSVEGGPSYGYTF.

This clonotype was found many times. The chain has TRBV7-8 and TRBJ2-5; 9 bases line up with TRBD1. The germline V gene has CDR1 SGHVS and CDR2 FQNEAQ. V gave up 5 bases and J gave up 5 bases; unmatched junction bases: 6. CDR3 length: 14 amino acids. CDR3 coding DNA: TGTGCCAGCAGCACTAACAGGGGGCGGGAGACCCAGTACTTC. It translates to CASSTNRGRETQYF.

This sequence joins TRBV9 and TRBJ1-5; the D gene is possibly TRBD1 (6 bases). V lost 0 bases and J 0 bases, leaving 7 bases between the germline ends. The CDR3 is made up of 15 amino acids. CDR1 is SGDLS, CDR2 YYNGEE, per germline. The CDR3 loop is CASSVGQVSNQPQHF. Written as DNA, the CDR3 is TGTGCCAGCAGCGTAGGACAGGTTAGCAATCAGCCCCAGCATTTT.

This clonotype was seen a handful of times. The gene calls are TRBV7-6 and TRBJ2-1; D is possibly TRBD2 (7 bases). CDR3 length: 15 amino acids. CDR1 is SGHVS, CDR2 FNYEAQ, per germline. Trimming cost V 6 bases and J 7 bases, with 19 bases left between them. The chain's CDR3 is CASSLTAGARNEQFF. The CDR3 region has the DNA TGTGCCAGCAGTCTGACGGCGGGGGCGCGGAATGAGCAGTTCTTC. The full variable domain, its missing parts supplied by reference TRBV7-6 and TRBJ2-1, is GAGVSQSPRYKVTKRGQDVALRCDPISGHVSLYWYRQALGQGPEFLTYFNYEAQQDKSGLPNDRFSAERPEGSISTLTIQRTEQRDSAMYRCASSLTAGARNEQFFGPGTRLTVL.

The genes are TRBV14 and TRBJ2-7; D gene uncertain. Between the trimmed V and J ends, which lost 2 bases and 6 bases, there was a span of 11 bases. There are 13 residues in the CDR3. CDR1 and CDR2 from the germline V gene are SGHDN and FVKESK. The CDR3 region is CASSQFKRSEQYF. The CDR3 region has the DNA TGTGCCAGCAGCCAATTTAAGAGAAGCGAGCAGTACTTC.